This T cell receptor beta chain emerged from a study of T cell repertoires in cytomegalovirus infection. Overall study: Selected CMV epitopes included recently identified HLA-C-restricted ones as well as well-studied HLA-B-restricted ones. Signatures in public TCR beta sequences pointed to both CMV infection and matching HLA type. Study-level findings and limits: CMV-specific TCR beta clonotypes restricted by HLA-C were the ones dominating the ex vivo response. Frequencies of public TCR beta families were cumulated, and this identified carriers of CMV plus the relevant HLA.

TCRdb passed the reads through MiXCR, listing each CDR3 protein once. This table holds about 570,000 distinct CDR3 sequences, under 45% found once. This clonotype has just a few counts. Its matching antigen is unknown. The V end lost 6 bases, the J end lost 8 bases, and 14 bases lay between the germline ends. The CDR3 is made up of 14 amino acids. CDR1 ENHRY and CDR2 SYGVKD come from the germline V gene. The chain is built from TRBV10-3 and TRBJ1-6; D not certain. The specimen comprised cultured PBMCs, sampled from culture after CMV antigen stimulation. The sequence came from a human donor in good health (CMV status not recorded). Some clones in this sample may be carry-over from other donors' samples. This CDR3 is CAIRGQTLDSPLHF. DNA of the CDR3: TGTGCCATCAGGGGTCAGACCCTTGATTCACCCCTCCACTTT.